A selection of T cell receptor beta chains follows, all from one sample in a study of T cell responses to AZD1222 COVID-19 vaccine. The data were produced by immunoSEQ multiplex PCR, yet TCRdb's version contains in-frame clones alone and is incomplete. The table shows more than 140,000 clones, with approximately 88% occurring only once. The sequencing used peripheral blood, collected on day 0 of MenACWY control vaccination. These receptors were collected from an adult in good health. Each CDR3 is given with its conserved first and last residue. A D gene is named only where the DNA matches it firmly. A clone size is listed for some rows: how often the clone was seen (once, few, many), or a class if it is expanded.

TRBJ1-5 | TRBV5-1 | NA | NA | CASSPWGESNQPQHF | TGCGCCAGCAGCCCCTGGGGGGAGAGCAATCAGCCCCAGCATTTT
TRBJ1-1 | TRBV5-1 | NA | NA | CASSLRDSGTEAFF | TGCGCCAGCAGCTTGAGAGATTCGGGCACTGAAGCTTTCTTT
TRBJ1-2 | TRBV4-3 | TRBD1 | NA | CASSQGSTGGYGYTF | TGCGCCAGCAGCCAGGGCTCAACAGGGGGCTATGGCTACACCTTC
TRBJ1-2 | TRBV6-5 | NA | NA | CATSGDGYTF | TGTGCCACCTCAGGGGATGGCTACACCTTC
TRBJ2-2 | TRBV2 | TRBD1 | NA | CASSDRGTPPGELFF | TGTGCCAGCAGTGACAGGGGGACCCCTCCCGGGGAGCTGTTTTTT
TRBJ2-1 | TRBV24-1 | NA | NA | CATSDFTSSSYNEQFF | TGTGCCACCAGTGATTTCACTAGCAGCTCCTACAATGAGCAGTTCTTC
TRBJ2-5 | TRBV11-1 | NA | NA | CASSLGRQRQETQYF | TGTGCCAGCAGCTTAGGTCGGCAGCGCCAAGAGACCCAGTACTTC
TRBJ1-1 | TRBV7-9 | NA | NA | CASSSYIENTEAFF | TGTGCCAGCAGCAGCTACATAGAGAACACTGAAGCTTTCTTT
TRBJ1-1 | TRBV5-1 | NA | NA | CASSLSRTEAFF | TGCGCCAGCAGCTTAAGTCGGACTGAAGCTTTCTTT
TRBJ1-2 | TRBV7-9 | TRBD1 | NA | CASSDPGQALYGYTF | TGTGCCAGCAGCGATCCGGGACAGGCCCTCTATGGCTACACCTTC
TRBJ1-6 | TRBV19 | TRBD1 | NA | CASSIEFTLGTDNSPLHF | TGTGCCAGTAGTATAGAATTCACGCTCGGGACAGATAATTCACCCCTCCACTTT
TRBJ1-1 | TRBV27 | NA | NA | CASRPITMNTEAFF | TGTGCCAGCAGACCTATAACCATGAACACTGAAGCTTTCTTT
TRBJ2-7 | TRBV12-3/TRBV12-4 | NA | once | CASSFRLTYEQYF | TGTGCCAGCAGTTTTAGATTGACCTACGAGCAGTACTTC
TRBJ2-7 | TRBV7-8 | TRBD1 | NA | CASSPSPDRAEQYF | TGTGCCAGCAGTCCATCACCGGACAGGGCCGAGCAGTACTTC
TRBJ1-1 | TRBV28 | NA | NA | CASSLWSRGRWNTEAFF | TGTGCCAGCAGTTTATGGAGCCGGGGGCGTTGGAACACTGAAGCTTTCTTT
TRBJ1-1 | TRBV7-2 | NA | NA | CASSFVFGGGTEAFF | TGTGCCAGCAGCTTTGTTTTCGGGGGGGGCACTGAAGCTTTCTTT
TRBJ2-2 | TRBV11-3 | NA | NA | CASSGRDIWRELFF | TGTGCCAGCAGCGGCCGGGACATCTGGAGGGAGCTGTTTTTT
TRBJ1-2 | TRBV4-3 | NA | NA | CASSQEPGPYGYTF | TGCGCCAGCAGCCAAGAGCCAGGGCCGTATGGCTACACCTTC
TRBJ2-7 | TRBV7-9 | TRBD2 | once | CASSRTSGSSHEQYF | TGTGCCAGCAGCCGGACTAGCGGGAGTTCCCACGAGCAGTACTTC
TRBJ2-7 | TRBV5-1 | TRBD2 | NA | CASSWRTSGSFEQYF | TGCGCCAGCAGCTGGAGGACTAGCGGGAGTTTCGAGCAGTACTTC
TRBJ1-1 | TRBV4-3 | NA | once | CASSQARQLNTEAFF | TGCGCCAGCAGCCAAGCCCGACAGCTGAACACTGAAGCTTTCTTT
TRBJ1-2 | TRBV14 | NA | NA | CASSPTPTGGYTF | TGTGCCAGCAGCCCCACCCCGACTGGAGGCTACACCTTC
TRBJ2-3 | TRBV5-1 | NA | NA | CASSLAVGTDTQYF | TGCGCCAGCAGCTTGGCGGTCGGCACAGATACGCAGTATTTT
TRBJ2-3 | TRBV27 | TRBD2 | few | CASSFGAGGGGTTDTQYF | TGTGCCAGCAGTTTTGGAGCGGGGGGCGGGGGGACCACAGATACGCAGTATTTT
TRBJ2-7 | TRBV6-2/TRBV6-3 | NA | NA | CASSFAPGTGGGFIF | NA
TRBJ1-1 | TRBV19 | NA | NA | CASSARVSGNTEAFF | TGTGCCAGTAGTGCCAGGGTGTCCGGGAACACTGAAGCTTTCTTT
TRBJ1-3 | TRBV4-2 | NA | NA | CASSPRTDGNTIYF | TGTGCCAGCAGCCCTAGGACAGACGGAAACACCATATATTTT
TRBJ1-1 | TRBV29-1 | NA | NA | CSVEVSIHEAFF | TGCAGCGTTGAAGTGTCGATACATGAAGCTTTCTTT
TRBJ2-1 | TRBV9 | NA | NA | CASSVGQSSYNEQFF | TGTGCCAGCAGCGTAGGCCAGAGCTCCTACAATGAGCAGTTCTTC
TRBJ1-1 | TRBV30 | NA | NA | CAWSLSNTEAFF | TGTGCCTGGAGTTTGTCTAACACTGAAGCTTTCTTT
TRBJ2-7 | TRBV11-3 | NA | NA | CASSSAVHGEQYF | TGTGCCAGCAGCTCGGCAGTCCATGGCGAGCAGTACTTC
TRBJ1-4 | TRBV19 | NA | NA | CATTKVGATRANEKLFF | TGTGCCACCACCAAGGTGGGGGCCACGAGGGCTAATGAAAAACTGTTTTTT
TRBJ1-4 | TRBV11-3 | TRBD1 | NA | CASSFDRANEKLFF | TGTGCCAGCAGCTTCGACAGGGCTAATGAAAAACTGTTTTTT
TRBJ1-5 | TRBV5-6 | TRBD1 | NA | CASSYRDSQEQPQHF | TGTGCCAGCAGCTACCGGGACAGCCAAGAGCAGCCCCAGCATTTT
TRBJ2-7 | TRBV12-3/TRBV12-4 | NA | NA | CASSLRSGGEQYF | TGTGCCAGCAGTTTGAGATCCGGCGGCGAGCAGTACTTC
TRBJ1-1 | TRBV6-5 | TRBD1 | once | CASSYGQGDTEAFF | TGTGCCAGCAGTTACGGACAGGGCGACACTGAAGCTTTCTTT
TRBJ2-1 | TRBV7-3 | TRBD2 | NA | CASSLTGAGLNEQFF | TGTGCCAGCAGCTTAACGGGAGCGGGACTGAATGAGCAGTTCTTC
TRBJ1-5 | TRBV11-3 | NA | once | CASSLDRGPQHF | TGTGCCAGCAGCTTAGATAGAGGGCCCCAGCATTTT
TRBJ2-7 | TRBV4-1 | TRBD1 | NA | CASSLRDSAYEQYF | TGCGCCAGCAGCCTGAGGGACAGCGCCTACGAGCAGTACTTC
TRBJ1-1 | TRBV28 | NA | once | CASITDIEAFF | TGTGCCAGCATTACGGACATTGAAGCTTTCTTT
TRBJ1-6 | TRBV4-2 | NA | NA | CASSQEVALTNSPLHF | TGTGCCAGCAGCCAAGAAGTCGCACTGACAAATTCACCCCTCCACTTT
TRBJ1-1 | TRBV18 | NA | NA | CASSGQGRGDTEAFF | TGTGCCAGCTCAGGGCAGGGGCGCGGGGACACTGAAGCTTTCTTT
TRBJ1-1 | TRBV27 | NA | NA | CASSLSRNTEAFF | TGTGCCAGCAGTTTATCCAGGAACACTGAAGCTTTCTTT
TRBJ1-4 | TRBV27 | NA | NA | CASSSGRGTNEKLFF | TGTGCCAGCAGTTCCGGGCGCGGGACTAATGAAAAACTGTTTTTT
TRBJ1-2 | TRBV5-1 | TRBD1 | NA | CASSLRQGGGGYTF | TGCGCCAGCAGCCTAAGACAGGGTGGAGGAGGCTACACCTTC
TRBJ2-1 | TRBV27 | NA | NA | CASSLRVGSYNEQFF | TGTGCCAGCAGTTTACGGGTCGGTTCCTACAATGAGCAGTTCTTC
TRBJ2-7 | TRBV2 | TRBD1 | NA | CASSDRDRDDEQYF | TGTGCCAGCAGTGACCGGGACAGGGACGACGAGCAGTACTTC
TRBJ2-7 | TRBV5-8 | TRBD1 | NA | CASSLRGFGYEQYF | TGTGCCAGCAGCCTCAGGGGGTTCGGCTACGAGCAGTACTTC
TRBJ1-3 | TRBV28 | TRBD1 | few | CASSQLTGRSGNTIYF | TGTGCCAGCAGTCAATTGACAGGGAGATCTGGAAACACCATATATTTT
TRBJ1-5 | TRBV4-3 | TRBD1 | once | CASSQGQGGGNQPQHF | TGCGCCAGCAGCCAAGGACAGGGTGGAGGAAATCAGCCCCAGCATTTT
TRBJ1-2 | TRBV19 | TRBD1 | NA | CASTPYQTGGNGYTF | TGTGCCAGTACTCCCTACCAGACAGGGGGCAACGGCTACACCTTC
TRBJ2-7 | TRBV6-2/TRBV6-3 | NA | once | CASSSRDNEQYF | TGTGCCAGCAGTAGCCGGGACAACGAGCAGTACTTC
TRBJ1-2 | TRBV27 | NA | NA | CASRKGAGWIYGYTF | TGTGCCAGCAGAAAAGGTGCCGGGTGGATCTATGGCTACACCTTC
TRBJ1-2 | TRBV6-1 | NA | NA | CASSDRAYGYTF | TGTGCCAGCAGTGACAGGGCTTATGGCTACACCTTC
TRBJ1-1 | TRBV5-3 | NA | NA | CARRSGTPRRAFF | TGTGCCAGAAGGTCCGGGACACCCCGTCGAGCTTTCTTT